The rows below give T cell receptor beta chains drawn from one sample of a study of cytomegalovirus exposure and HLA in healthy donors. Clones were read by immunoSEQ multiplex PCR, and TCRdb kept only the in-frame ones, dropping some. In the table there are some 170,000 clones, approximately 80% of which are singletons. Sequencing was done on a sample of PBMCs. The receptors come from a woman aged 25 to 45 in good health and CMV-seronegative. Each CDR3 is given with its conserved first and last residue. D genes are given only for firm matches. Only part of the rows carry a size: once, few, many, or a class if the clone is expanded.

>NA|TRBJ2-4|14|TRBV7-9|NA
CASSLVSQRDIQYF
TGTGCCAGCAGCTTAGTATCCCAGAGGGACATTCAGTACTTC
>NA|TRBJ1-1|15|TRBV5-1|NA
CASSLSRQGGGEAFF
TGCGCCAGCAGCTTGTCGCGCCAGGGAGGCGGTGAAGCTTTCTTT
>NA|TRBJ2-7|14|TRBV10-3|NA
CAISDGVTSYEQYF
TGTGCCATCAGTGACGGAGTAACGTCCTACGAGCAGTACTTC
>NA|TRBJ2-7|15|TRBV2|TRBD1
CASRPGTGVGYEQYF
TGTGCCAGCAGGCCCGGGACAGGGGTCGGCTACGAGCAGTACTTC
>NA|TRBJ2-3|15|TRBV18|TRBD2
CASSPPSGGTDTQYF
TGTGCCAGCTCACCTCCTAGCGGGGGCACAGATACGCAGTATTTT
>NA|TRBJ1-1|16|TRBV7-9|TRBD1
CASSLGLQGNRAEAFF
TGTGCCAGCAGCTTAGGCCTACAGGGGAACCGGGCTGAAGCTTTCTTT
>NA|TRBJ2-1|15|TRBV15|TRBD1
CATSRGDREYNEQFF
TGTGCCACCAGCAGAGGGGACAGGGAGTACAATGAGCAGTTCTTC
>NA|TRBJ1-5|13|TRBV5-8|NA
CASSFVLYQPQHF
TGTGCCAGCAGCTTCGTCCTTTATCAGCCCCAGCATTTT
>NA|TRBJ1-2|17|TRBV5-4|NA
CASSLANPKFNGYGYTF
TGTGCCAGCAGCTTGGCGAATCCAAAGTTTAACGGGTATGGCTACACCTTC
>NA|TRBJ2-1|15|TRBV7-9|NA
CASSLAAQGGNEQFF
TGTGCCAGCAGCTTAGCAGCTCAGGGAGGCAATGAGCAGTTCTTC
>NA|TRBJ2-7|15|TRBV14|NA
CASSQDRASTRGQYF
TGTGCCAGCAGCCAAGATCGCGCCTCGACTAGAGGGCAGTACTTC
>NA|TRBJ1-2|13|TRBV7-9|NA
CASSLWDGRPYTF
TGTGCCAGCAGCTTATGGGACGGGAGACCGTACACCTTC
>NA|TRBJ2-5|14|TRBV6-6|NA
CASSWGGEKETQYF
TGTGCCAGCAGTTGGGGCGGGGAAAAAGAGACCCAGTACTTC
>NA|TRBJ1-1|12|TRBV6-5|NA
CASTPWHGEAFF
TGTGCCAGCACCCCCTGGCACGGGGAAGCTTTCTTT
>NA|TRBJ2-2|14|TRBV30|TRBD2
CAFKVGGGSGELFF
TGTGCCTTCAAGGTGGGGGGGGGTTCCGGGGAGCTGTTTTTT
>NA|TRBJ2-4|17|TRBV28|NA
CASSLPAGDLAKNIQYF
TGTGCCAGCAGTTTACCCGCAGGGGATCTAGCCAAAAACATTCAGTACTTC
>NA|TRBJ2-2|15|TRBV13|TRBD2
CASSSGLAETGELFF
TGTGCCAGCAGCTCGGGACTAGCCGAAACCGGGGAGCTGTTTTTT
>NA|TRBJ2-7|14|TRBV5-5|TRBD1
CASSLEGQGYEQYF
TGTGCCAGCAGCTTGGAGGGACAGGGGTACGAGCAGTACTTC
>few|TRBJ2-7|15|TRBV27|NA
CASSLSGGQAYEQYF
TGTGCCAGCAGTTTATCGGGAGGACAAGCCTACGAGCAGTACTTC
>NA|TRBJ1-3|18|TRBV4-3|NA
CASSQDAVAGGSGNTIYF
TGCGCCAGCAGCCAAGACGCCGTGGCCGGGGGGTCAGGAAACACCATATATTTT